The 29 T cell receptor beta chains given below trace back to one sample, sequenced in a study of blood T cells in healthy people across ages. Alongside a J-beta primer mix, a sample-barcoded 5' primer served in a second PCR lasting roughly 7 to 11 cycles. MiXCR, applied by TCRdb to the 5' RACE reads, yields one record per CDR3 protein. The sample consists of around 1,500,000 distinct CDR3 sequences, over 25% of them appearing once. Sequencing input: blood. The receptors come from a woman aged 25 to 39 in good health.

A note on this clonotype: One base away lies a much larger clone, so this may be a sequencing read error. The CDR3 region is CASSFLASPDNEQFF. CDR3 nucleotide sequence: TGTGCCAGCAGTTTTCTGGCTAGCCCTGACAATGAGCAGTTCTTC. This chain connects TRBV28 to TRBJ2-1, with D possibly being TRBD2 (5 bases). Looked up from germline, CDR1 is MDHEN and CDR2 is SYDVKM. Trimming shortened V by 3 bases and J by 5 bases, and 14 bases separated the two germline ends. The CDR3 is 15 amino acids. Drawing the rest from reference TRBV28 and TRBJ2-1, the complete variable domain is DVKVTQSSRYLVKRTGEKVFLECVQDMDHENMFWYRQDPGLGLRLIYFSYDVKMKEKGDIPEGYSVSREKKERFSLILESASTNQTSMYLCASSFLASPDNEQFFGPGTRLTVL.

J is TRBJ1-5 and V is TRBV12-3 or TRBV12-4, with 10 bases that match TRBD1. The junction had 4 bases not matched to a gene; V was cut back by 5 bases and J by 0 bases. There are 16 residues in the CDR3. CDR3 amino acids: CASSRQGAASNQPQHF. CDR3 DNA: TGTGCCAGCAGTCGACAGGGGGCCGCTAGCAATCAGCCCCAGCATTTT.

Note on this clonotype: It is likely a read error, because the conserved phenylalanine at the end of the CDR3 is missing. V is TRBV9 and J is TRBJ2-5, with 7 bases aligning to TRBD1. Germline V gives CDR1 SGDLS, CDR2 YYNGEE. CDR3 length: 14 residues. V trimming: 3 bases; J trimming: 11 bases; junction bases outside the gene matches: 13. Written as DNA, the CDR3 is TGTGCCAGCAGCGGCGGAAGGGGGCCGGAGGAGCAGTACTTG. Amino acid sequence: CASSGGRGPEEQYL.

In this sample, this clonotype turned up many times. CDR3 region: CASSPGTGDYNEQFF. In DNA, the CDR3 is TGTGCCAGCAGCCCTGGTACAGGGGACTACAATGAGCAGTTCTTC. V and J are TRBV18 and TRBJ2-1; 7 bases map to TRBD1. The CDR3 is 15 amino acids. The germline V gene encodes CDR1 KGHSH and CDR2 LQKENI. Losses at the gene ends were 8 bases for V and 3 bases for J; bases not matched to a gene: 10.

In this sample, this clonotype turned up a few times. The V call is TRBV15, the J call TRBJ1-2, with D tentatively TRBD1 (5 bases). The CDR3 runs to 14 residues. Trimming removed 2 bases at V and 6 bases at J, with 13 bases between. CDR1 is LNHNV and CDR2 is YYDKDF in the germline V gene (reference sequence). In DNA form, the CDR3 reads TGTGCCACCAGCAGATTATCGACGGGGGATGGCTACACCTTC. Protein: CATSRLSTGDGYTF. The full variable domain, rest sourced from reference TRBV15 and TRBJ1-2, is DAMVIQNPRYQVTQFGKPVTLSCSQTLNHNVMYWYQQKSSQAPKLLFHYYDKDFNNEADTPDNFQSRRPNTSFCFLDIRSPGLGDTAMYLCATSRLSTGDGYTFGSGTRLTVV.

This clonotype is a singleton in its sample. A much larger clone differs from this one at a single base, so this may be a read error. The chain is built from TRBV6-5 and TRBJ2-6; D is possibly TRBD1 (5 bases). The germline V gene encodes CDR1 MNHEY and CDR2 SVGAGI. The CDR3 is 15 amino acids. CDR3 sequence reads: CASRLGNSGANVPTF. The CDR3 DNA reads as TGTGCCAGCAGACTCGGAAACTCTGGGGCCAACGTCCCGACTTTC.

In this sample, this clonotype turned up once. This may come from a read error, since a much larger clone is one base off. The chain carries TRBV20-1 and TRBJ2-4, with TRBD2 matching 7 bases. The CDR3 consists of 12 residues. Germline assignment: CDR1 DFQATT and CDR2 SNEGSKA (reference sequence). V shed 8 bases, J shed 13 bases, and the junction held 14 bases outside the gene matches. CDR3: CSTKAGPLEQYF. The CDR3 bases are TGCAGTACTAAAGCGGGGCCTCTAGAGCAGTACTTC.

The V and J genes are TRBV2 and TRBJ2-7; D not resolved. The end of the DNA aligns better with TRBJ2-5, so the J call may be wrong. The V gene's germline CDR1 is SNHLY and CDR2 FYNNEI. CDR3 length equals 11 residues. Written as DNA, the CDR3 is TGTGCCAGCACGTTCGGTGAGACCCAGTACTTC. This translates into CASTFGETQYF.

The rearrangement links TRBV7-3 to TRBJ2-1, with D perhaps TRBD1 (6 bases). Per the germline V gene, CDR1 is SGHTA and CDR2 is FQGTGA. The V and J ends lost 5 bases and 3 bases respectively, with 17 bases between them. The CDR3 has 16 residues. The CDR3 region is CASSPRAQGYYNEQFF. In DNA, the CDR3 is TGTGCCAGCAGCCCCCGAGCGCAGGGGTACTACAATGAGCAGTTCTTC.

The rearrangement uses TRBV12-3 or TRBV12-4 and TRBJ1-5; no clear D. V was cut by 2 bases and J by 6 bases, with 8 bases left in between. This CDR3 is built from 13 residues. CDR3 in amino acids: CASSLSLGQPQHF. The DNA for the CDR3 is TGTGCCAGCAGTTTATCCTTGGGTCAGCCCCAGCATTTT.

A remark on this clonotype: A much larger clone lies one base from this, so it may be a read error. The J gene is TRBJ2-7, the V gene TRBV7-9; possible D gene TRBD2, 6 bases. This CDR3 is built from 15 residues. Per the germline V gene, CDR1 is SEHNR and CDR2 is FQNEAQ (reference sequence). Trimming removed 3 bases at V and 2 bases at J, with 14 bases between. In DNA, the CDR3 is TGTGCCAGCAGCTTGGCGGGACCCAAAACCTACGAGCAGTACTTC. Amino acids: CASSLAGPKTYEQYF.

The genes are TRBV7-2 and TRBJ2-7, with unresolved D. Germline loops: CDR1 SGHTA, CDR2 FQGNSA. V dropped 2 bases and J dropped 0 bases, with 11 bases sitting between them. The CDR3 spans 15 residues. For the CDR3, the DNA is TGTGCCAGCAGCTTAAAAGGGTCGAGCTCCTACGAGCAGTACGTC. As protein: CASSLKGSSSYEQYV.

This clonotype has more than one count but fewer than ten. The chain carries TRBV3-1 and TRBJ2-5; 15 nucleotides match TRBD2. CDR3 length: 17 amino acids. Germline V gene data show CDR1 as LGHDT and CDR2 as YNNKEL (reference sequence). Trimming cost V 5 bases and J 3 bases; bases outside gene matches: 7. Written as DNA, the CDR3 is TGTGCCAGCAGCTTTCGGACTAGCGGGAGGGCTGAAGAGACCCAGTACTTC. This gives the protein CASSFRTSGRAEETQYF.

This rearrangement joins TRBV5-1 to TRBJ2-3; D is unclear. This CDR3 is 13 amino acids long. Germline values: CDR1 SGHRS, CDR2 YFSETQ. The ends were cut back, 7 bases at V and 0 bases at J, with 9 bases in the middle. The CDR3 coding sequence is TGCGCCAGCGCCCTTTTTAGCACAGATACGCAGTATTTT. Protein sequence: CASALFSTDTQYF.

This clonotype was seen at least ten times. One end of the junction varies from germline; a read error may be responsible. CDR3 sequence reads: CASSQGQGDTEAFF. The CDR3 DNA sequence: TGCGCCAGCAGCCAAGGACAGGGGGACACTGAAGCTTTCTTT. The J gene is TRBJ1-1, the V gene TRBV3-1, with 10 positions matching TRBD1. The germline CDR1 and CDR2 sequences are LGHDT and YNNKEL (reference sequence). The CDR3 consists of 14 residues.

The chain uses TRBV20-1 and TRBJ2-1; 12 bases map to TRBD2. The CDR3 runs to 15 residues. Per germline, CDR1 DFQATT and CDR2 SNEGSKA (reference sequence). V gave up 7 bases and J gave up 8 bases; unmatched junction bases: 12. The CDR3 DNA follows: TGCAGTGTCCCGGGACTAGCGGGCCAAATGGATGAGCAGTTCTTC. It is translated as CSVPGLAGQMDEQFF.

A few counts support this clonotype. The CDR3 region has the DNA TGTGCCAGCTCGCCTGCCTGGAGCGGGGAGCTGTTTTTT. This sequence encodes CASSPAWSGELFF. This chain uses TRBV3-1 with TRBJ2-2; D remains unclear. The CDR3 is made up of 13 amino acids. V lost 8 bases to trimming and J lost 7 bases, with 14 bases between them. Germline CDR1 LGHDT, CDR2 YNNKEL (reference sequence).

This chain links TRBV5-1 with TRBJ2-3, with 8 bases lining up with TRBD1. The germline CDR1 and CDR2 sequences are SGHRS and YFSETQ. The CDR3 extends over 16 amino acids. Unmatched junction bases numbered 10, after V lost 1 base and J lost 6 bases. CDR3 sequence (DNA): TGCGCCAGCAGCTTGTCCCCAAGACAGGGGACGGATACGCAGTATTTT. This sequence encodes CASSLSPRQGTDTQYF.

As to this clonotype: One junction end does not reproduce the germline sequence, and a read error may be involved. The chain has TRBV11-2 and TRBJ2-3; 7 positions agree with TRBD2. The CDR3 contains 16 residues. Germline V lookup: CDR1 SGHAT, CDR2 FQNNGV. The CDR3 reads CASSLQSAGSTDTQYF. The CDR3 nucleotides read TGTGCTAGCAGCCTGCAGTCAGCGGGGAGCACAGATACGCAGTATTTT.

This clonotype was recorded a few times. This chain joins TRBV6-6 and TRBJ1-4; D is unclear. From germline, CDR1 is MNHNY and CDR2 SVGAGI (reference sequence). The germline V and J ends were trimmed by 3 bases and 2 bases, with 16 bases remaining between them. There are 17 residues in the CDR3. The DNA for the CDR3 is TGTGCCAGCAGTTATATGCGGGGAGTGCGTACTAATGAAAAACTGTTTTTT. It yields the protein CASSYMRGVRTNEKLFF.

As DNA, the CDR3 is TGCGCCAGCAGCGGGGACGTTGACACTGAAGCTTTCTTT. Translated, it gives CASSGDVDTEAFF. This chain uses TRBV5-1 with TRBJ1-1; maybe TRBD1 (5 bases). V gave up 4 bases and J gave up 3 bases, with 10 bases separating them. This CDR3 has 13 amino acids. The V gene's germline CDR1 is SGHRS and CDR2 YFSETQ.

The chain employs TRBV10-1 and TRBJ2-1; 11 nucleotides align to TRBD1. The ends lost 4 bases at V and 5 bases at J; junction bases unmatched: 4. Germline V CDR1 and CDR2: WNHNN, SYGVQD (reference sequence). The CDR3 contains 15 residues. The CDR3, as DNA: TGCGCCAGCAGTGGGTGGGGACAGGGGGACAATGAGCAGTTCTTC. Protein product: CASSGWGQGDNEQFF.

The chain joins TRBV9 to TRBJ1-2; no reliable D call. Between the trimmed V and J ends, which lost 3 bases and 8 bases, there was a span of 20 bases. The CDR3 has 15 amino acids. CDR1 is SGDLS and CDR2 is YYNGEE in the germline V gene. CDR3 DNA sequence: TGTGCCAGCAGCGACCCGGCGGGAGAGGTCTGGGGCTACACCTTC. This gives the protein CASSDPAGEVWGYTF.

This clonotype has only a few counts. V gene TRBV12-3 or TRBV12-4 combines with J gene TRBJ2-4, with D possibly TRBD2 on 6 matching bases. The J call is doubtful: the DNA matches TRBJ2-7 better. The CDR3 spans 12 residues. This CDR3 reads CASRLGDFEQYF. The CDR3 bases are TGTGCCAGCAGGCTAGGGGACTTCGAGCAGTACTTC.

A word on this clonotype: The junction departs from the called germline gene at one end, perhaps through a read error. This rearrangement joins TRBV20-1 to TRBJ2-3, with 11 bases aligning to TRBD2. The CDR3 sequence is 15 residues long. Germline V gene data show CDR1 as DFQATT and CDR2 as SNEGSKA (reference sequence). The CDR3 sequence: CSVRSETSGTGTQYF. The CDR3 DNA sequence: TGCAGTGTTAGATCGGAGACTAGCGGGACCGGTACGCAGTATTTT.

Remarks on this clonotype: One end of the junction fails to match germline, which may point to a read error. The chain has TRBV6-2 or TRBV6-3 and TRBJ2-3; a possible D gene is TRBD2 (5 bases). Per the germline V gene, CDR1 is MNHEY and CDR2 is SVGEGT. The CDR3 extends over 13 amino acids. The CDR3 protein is CVSYWEQTDTQYF. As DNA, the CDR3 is TGTGTCAGCTACTGGGAGCAGACAGATACGCAGTATTTT.

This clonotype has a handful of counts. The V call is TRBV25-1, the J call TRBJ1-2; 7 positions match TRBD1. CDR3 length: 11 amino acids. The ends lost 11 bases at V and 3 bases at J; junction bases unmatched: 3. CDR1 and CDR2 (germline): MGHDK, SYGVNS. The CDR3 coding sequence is TGTGCCGCACAGGGGCACTATGGCTACACCTTC. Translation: CAAQGHYGYTF.

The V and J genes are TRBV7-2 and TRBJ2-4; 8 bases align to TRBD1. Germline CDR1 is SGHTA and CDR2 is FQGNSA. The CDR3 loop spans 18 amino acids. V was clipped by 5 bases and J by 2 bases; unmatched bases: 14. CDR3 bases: TGTGCCAGCAGCCCCGGGACAGGTCCAGGGGGGACCAAAAACATTCAGTACTTC. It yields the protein CASSPGTGPGGTKNIQYF.

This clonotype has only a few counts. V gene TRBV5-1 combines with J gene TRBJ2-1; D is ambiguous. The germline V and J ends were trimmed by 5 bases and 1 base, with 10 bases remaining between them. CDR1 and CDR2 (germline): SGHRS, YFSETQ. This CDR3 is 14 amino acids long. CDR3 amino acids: CASRGISSYNEQFF. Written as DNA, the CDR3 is TGCGCCAGCAGGGGAATCAGTTCCTACAATGAGCAGTTCTTC.